This T cell receptor beta chain was observed in a study of blood T cell repertoires in COVID-19. Study-level information: Specimens from acute and convalescent COVID-19 originated in the United States, Italy and Spain.

Trimming removed 7 bases from V and 0 bases from J; junction bases left unmatched: 2. The CDR3 extends over 13 amino acids. From germline, CDR1 is SQVTM and CDR2 ANQGSEA. Authors' data handling: How many nucleated cells were present was estimated from reference gene primer amplification. The table came from immunoSEQ multiplex PCR; TCRdb's copy has only in-frame clones and leaves some out. The V and J calls and clone size were taken over from that table, and D and trimming were inferred from the DNA. The sample shows 360,000 or so clones, 90% of them seen only once. The material sequenced was peripheral blood. The source of this sequence is a man younger than 35 with active or convalescent COVID-19. The chain carries TRBV29-1 and TRBJ2-2; 7 bases map to TRBD1. In nucleotides, the CDR3 is TGCAGCGGGGACAGCTCGAACACCGGGGAGCTGTTTTTT. Translation: CSGDSSNTGELFF.